The text below deals with one TCR beta chain. Its antigen is still unknown. V gave up 2 bases and J gave up 4 bases, with 6 bases separating them. CDR1 is SGHTA and CDR2 is FQGTGA in the germline V gene. The CDR3 has 12 residues. The assay was immunoSEQ multiplex PCR, and TCRdb's table has in-frame clones only and misses some. The sample holds approximately 74,000 clones, roughly 85% seen once. The record originates from a study of OX40 agonist ivuxolimab in advanced cancers. Study outcomes and limitations: CD4+ T cells averaged fewer expanded clones than CD8+ T cells.

This sequence was found in an adult with an advanced solid tumor such as melanoma, head and neck, liver or kidney cancer. This chain joins TRBV7-3 and TRBJ2-7; D remains unclear. The sample was CD4+ or CD8+ T cells sorted from blood, taken in a trial of the OX40 agonist ivuxolimab. The CDR3 nucleotides are TGTGCCAGCAGCTTAGAGAGGTACGAGCAGTACTTC. Translating it yields CASSLERYEQYF.